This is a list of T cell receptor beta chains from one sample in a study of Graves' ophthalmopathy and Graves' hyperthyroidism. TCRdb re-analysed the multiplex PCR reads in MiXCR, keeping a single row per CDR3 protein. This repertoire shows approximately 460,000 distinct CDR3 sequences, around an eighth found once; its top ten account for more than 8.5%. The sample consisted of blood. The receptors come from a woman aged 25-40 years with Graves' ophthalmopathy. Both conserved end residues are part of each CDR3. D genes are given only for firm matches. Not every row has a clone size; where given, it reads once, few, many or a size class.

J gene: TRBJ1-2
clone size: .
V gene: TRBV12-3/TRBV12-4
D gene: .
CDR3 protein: CASSQTPIVTF
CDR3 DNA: TGTGCCAGCAGTCAGACTCCGATTGTCACCTTC

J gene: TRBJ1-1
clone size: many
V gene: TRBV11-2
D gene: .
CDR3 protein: CASSLVVQGKGPEAFF
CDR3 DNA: TGTGCCAGCAGCTTAGTGGTCCAGGGGAAGGGCCCTGAAGCTTTCTTT

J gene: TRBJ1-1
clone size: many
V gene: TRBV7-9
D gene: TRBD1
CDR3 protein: CASSFSTGMGTEAFF
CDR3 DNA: TGTGCCAGCAGTTTCTCGACAGGGATGGGCACTGAAGCTTTCTTT

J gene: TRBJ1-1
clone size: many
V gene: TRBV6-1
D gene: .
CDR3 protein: CASSVGGANTEAFF
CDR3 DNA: TGTGCCAGCAGTGTAGGGGGGGCGAACACTGAAGCTTTCTTT

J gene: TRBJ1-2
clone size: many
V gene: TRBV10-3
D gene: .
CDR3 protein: CAISGDLQHTNRYYGYTF
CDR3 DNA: TGTGCCATCAGTGGGGATTTACAGCACACCAACCGATACTATGGCTACACCTTC

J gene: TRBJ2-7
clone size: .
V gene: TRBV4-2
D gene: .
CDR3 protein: CASSQTIKTYEQYF
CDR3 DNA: TGTGCCAGCAGCCAAACTATTAAAACTTACGAGCAGTACTTC

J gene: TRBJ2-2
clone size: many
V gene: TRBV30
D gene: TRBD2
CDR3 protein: CAGGTSGSQTGELFF
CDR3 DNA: TGTGCCGGAGGGACTAGCGGGAGTCAAACCGGGGAGCTGTTTTTT

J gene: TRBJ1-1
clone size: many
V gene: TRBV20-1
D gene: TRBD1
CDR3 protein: CSARRLDRDDTEAFF
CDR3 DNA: TGCAGTGCTAGAAGATTGGACAGGGATGACACTGAAGCTTTCTTT

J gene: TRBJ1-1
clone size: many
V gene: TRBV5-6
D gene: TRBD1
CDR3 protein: CASSRMDRGDSTEAFF
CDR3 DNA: TGTGCCAGCAGTCGGATGGACAGGGGCGACAGCACTGAAGCTTTCTTT

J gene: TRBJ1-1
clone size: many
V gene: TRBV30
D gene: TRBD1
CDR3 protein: CAWSLLGGTAFF
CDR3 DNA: TGTGCCTGGAGTCTTCTAGGGGGCACCGCTTTCTTT

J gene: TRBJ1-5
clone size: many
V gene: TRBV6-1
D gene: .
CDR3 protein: CASIPKSAFPYNQPQHF
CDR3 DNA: TGTGCCAGCATACCCAAATCGGCATTCCCCTACAATCAGCCCCAGCATTTT

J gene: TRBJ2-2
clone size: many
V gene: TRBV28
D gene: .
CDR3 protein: CASSPLGVAELFF
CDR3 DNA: TGTGCCAGCAGCCCATTGGGAGTGGCGGAGCTGTTTTTT

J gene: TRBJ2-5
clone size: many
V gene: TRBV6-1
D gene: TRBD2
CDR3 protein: CASRTSGGNEETQYF
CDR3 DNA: TGTGCCAGCAGGACTAGCGGGGGAAACGAAGAGACCCAGTACTTC

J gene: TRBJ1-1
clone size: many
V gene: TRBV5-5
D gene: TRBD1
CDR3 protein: CASSLWQGATEAFF
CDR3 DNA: TGTGCCAGCAGCTTGTGGCAGGGGGCCACTGAAGCTTTCTTT

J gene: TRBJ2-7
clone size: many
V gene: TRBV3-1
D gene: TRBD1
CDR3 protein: CASSPTPYGQGRTYEQYF
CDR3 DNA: TGTGCCAGCAGCCCAACTCCCTACGGACAGGGGAGAACCTACGAGCAGTACTTC

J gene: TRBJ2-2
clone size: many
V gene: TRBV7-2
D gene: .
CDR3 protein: CASSLTGLGELFF
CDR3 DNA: TGTGCCAGCAGCTTAACAGGGTTGGGGGAGCTGTTTTTT

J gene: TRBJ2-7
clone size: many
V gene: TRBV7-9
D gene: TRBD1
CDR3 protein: CASSLFGDRGYEQYF
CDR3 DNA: TGTGCCAGCAGCTTATTCGGGGACAGGGGATACGAGCAGTACTTC

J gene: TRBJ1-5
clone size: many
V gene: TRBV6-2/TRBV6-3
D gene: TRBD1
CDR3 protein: CASRSRDRVAQPQHF
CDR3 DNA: TGTGCCAGCAGATCCCGGGACAGGGTGGCTCAGCCCCAGCATTTT

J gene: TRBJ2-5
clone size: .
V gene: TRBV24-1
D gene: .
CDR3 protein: CATSDTGTSGETQYF
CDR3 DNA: TGTGCCACCAGTGATACCGGGACCTCGGGGGAGACCCAGTACTTC

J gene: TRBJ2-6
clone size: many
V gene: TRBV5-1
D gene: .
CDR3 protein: CASSLDYFAGANVLTF
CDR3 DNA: TGCGCCAGCAGCTTGGATTACTTTGCCGGGGCCAACGTCCTGACTTTC

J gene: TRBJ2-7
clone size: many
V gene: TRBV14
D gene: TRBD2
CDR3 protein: CASSQSSGAEQYF
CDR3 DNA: TGTGCCAGCAGCCAGTCTAGCGGGGCCGAGCAGTACTTC

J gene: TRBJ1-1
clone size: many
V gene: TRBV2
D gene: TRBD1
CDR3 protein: CASRGTAEAFF
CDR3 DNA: TGTGCCAGCAGGGGGACAGCTGAAGCTTTCTTT

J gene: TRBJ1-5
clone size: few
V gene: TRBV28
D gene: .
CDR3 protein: CASTSTLGGQPQHF
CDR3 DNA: TGTGCCAGCACATCTACCTTGGGGGGGCAGCCCCAGCATTTT

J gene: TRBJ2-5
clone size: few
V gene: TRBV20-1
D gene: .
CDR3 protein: CSARGAGAETQYF
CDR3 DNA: TGCAGTGCTAGGGGGGCGGGAGCAGAGACCCAGTACTTC

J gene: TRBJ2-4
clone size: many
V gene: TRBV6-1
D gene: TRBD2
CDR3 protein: CASSESRLAKNIKYF
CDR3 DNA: TGTGCCAGCAGTGAAAGCAGACTAGCCAAAAACATTAAGTACTTC

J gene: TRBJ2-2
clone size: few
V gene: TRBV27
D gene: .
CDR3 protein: CASRQRANTGELFF
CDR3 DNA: TGTGCCAGCCGTCAGCGAGCGAACACCGGGGAGCTGTTTTTT

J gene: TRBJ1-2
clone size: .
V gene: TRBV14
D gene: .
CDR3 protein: CASSQDLAAGHNYGYTF
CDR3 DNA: TGTGCCAGCAGCCAAGATTTAGCGGCAGGGCATAACTATGGCTACACCTTC

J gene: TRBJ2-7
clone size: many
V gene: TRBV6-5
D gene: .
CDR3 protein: CASSYPGRTYEQYF
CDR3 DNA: TGTGCCAGCAGTTACCCTGGACGGACCTACGAGCAGTACTTC

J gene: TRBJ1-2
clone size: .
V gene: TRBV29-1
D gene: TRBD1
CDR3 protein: CSVGDRAYGYTF
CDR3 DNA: TGCAGCGTGGGTGACAGGGCCTATGGCTACACCTTC

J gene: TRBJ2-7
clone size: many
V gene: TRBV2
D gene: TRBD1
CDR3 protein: CASSQGVRSYEQYF
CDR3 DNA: TGTGCCAGCAGTCAGGGGGTTCGTAGTTACGAGCAGTACTTC

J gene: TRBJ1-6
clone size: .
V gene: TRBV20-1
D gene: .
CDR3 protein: CSARVPGSSYNSPLHF
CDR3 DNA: TGCAGTGCTAGAGTCCCAGGGAGCTCCTATAATTCACCCCTCCACTTT

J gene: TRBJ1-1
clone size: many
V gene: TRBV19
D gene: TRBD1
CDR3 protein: CASSSGTAERNTEAFF
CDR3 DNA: TGTGCCAGTAGTAGCGGGACAGCCGAAAGAAACACTGAAGCTTTCTTT

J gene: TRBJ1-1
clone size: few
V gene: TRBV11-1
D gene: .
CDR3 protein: CASSLPNMQRLTEAFF
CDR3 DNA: TGTGCCAGCAGCTTACCCAATATGCAGAGGCTCACTGAAGCTTTCTTT

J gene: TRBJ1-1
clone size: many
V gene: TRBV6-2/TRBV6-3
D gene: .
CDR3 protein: CASSPGLEAFF
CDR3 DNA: TGTGCCAGCAGCCCAGGCCTCGAAGCTTTCTTT

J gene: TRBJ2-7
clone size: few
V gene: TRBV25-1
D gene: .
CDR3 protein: CASSVGSLREQYF
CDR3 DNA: TGTGCCAGCAGCGTCGGATCCCTGCGGGAGCAGTACTTC

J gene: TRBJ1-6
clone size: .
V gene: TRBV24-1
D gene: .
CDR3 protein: CATSPHHTNNSPLHF
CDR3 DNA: TGTGCCACCAGTCCACACCATACGAATAATTCACCCCTCCACTTT

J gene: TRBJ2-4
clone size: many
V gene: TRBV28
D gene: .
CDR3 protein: CASSAFWGSRLAKNIQYF
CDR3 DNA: TGTGCCAGCAGTGCATTCTGGGGCAGCAGATTAGCCAAAAACATTCAGTACTTC